This TCR beta chain was profiled in a study of blood T cell repertoires in COVID-19. Study as a whole: Donors in the United States, Italy and Spain gave samples during acute or convalescent COVID-19. T cells, B-cell-depleted T cells, or PBMCs supplied cDNA or gDNA.

How the authors handled the data: Nucleated cell counts were estimated from reference gene primer amplification. TCRdb's copy holds only in-frame clones and misses some; the assay was immunoSEQ multiplex PCR. V, J and clone size reflect that table, while D and trimming were determined from the DNA. This sample has some 51,000 clones, with 75% to 95% found just once. Germline loops: CDR1 SGHDT, CDR2 YYEEEE. The V and J ends lost 6 bases and 3 bases respectively, with 21 bases between them. The CDR3 has 16 residues. The table lists this clone with a count of one. The chain combines TRBV5-6 with TRBJ1-2; possibly TRBD1 for D (6 bases). The receptor comes from a human donor with active COVID-19. The donor label of this sample is uncertain. Sequenced material: peripheral blood. CDR3 DNA: TGTGCCAGCATTCCCTTCGGTGGGGGCAGGGACTATGGCTACACCTTC. Protein product: CASIPFGGGRDYGYTF.